This T cell receptor beta chain was observed in a study of PD-L1 blockade in urothelial cancer. As for the study in general: Study patients had been treated with 0 to 3 previous chemotherapy regimens. At 3 weeks (second dose) and 6 weeks after starting treatment, blood was analyzed.

Assay used: immunoSEQ multiplex PCR; TCRdb lists only in-frame clones, some missing. The sample has some 87,000 clones, 87% seen once; the top ten hold 2% to 2.5%. The V gene lost 6 bases and the J gene lost 4 bases, with 12 bases spanning the gap. The germline V gene has CDR1 MDHEN and CDR2 SYDVKM. This CDR3 is 13 amino acids long. The time point: pretreatment peripheral blood. Sample numbers ranged from 1 to 8 per patient, encompassing pretreatment and on-treatment collections. The V and J genes are TRBV28 and TRBJ1-2; D not certain. The sequence was collected from a man aged 55 to 70 with urothelial cancer. The sample in question was PBMCs, obtained around atezolizumab (anti-PD-L1) treatment. The CDR3 DNA reads as TGTGCCAGCAGCCCACCGTCGGGCTATGGCTACACCTTC. It encodes CASSPPSGYGYTF.